This is a list of T cell receptor beta chains from one sample in a study of T-cell reconstitution after alpha-beta-depleted transplantation in children. TCRdb ran MiXCR on the PCR reads and lists one entry per CDR3 protein. Of approximately 430,000 distinct CDR3 sequences in the sample, 15% to 20% are singletons; the top ten hold around 30%. Here the sequenced sample was PBMCs, mostly from graft donor cells, taken 360 days after TCRalphabeta/CD19-depleted stem cell transplant. The receptors shown here come from a boy younger than two who had a stem cell transplant for Wiskott-Aldrich syndrome, so the T cells may come from the graft donor. The CDR3 runs from the conserved cysteine through the conserved F or W. A D gene is named only where the DNA matches it firmly. Clone size, where shown, is once, few, many, or a class for clones that have expanded.

J	D	V	size	DNA	CDR3
TRBJ2-3	NA	TRBV20-1	NA	TGCAGTGCTAGAGGCGGGGCAGATACGCAGTATTTT	CSARGGADTQYF
TRBJ2-1	TRBD2	TRBV7-8	many	TGTGCCAGCAGCTTAGAACGGGAGGGGTACAATGAGCAGTTCTTC	CASSLEREGYNEQFF
TRBJ2-7	TRBD2	TRBV27	NA	TGTGCCAGCAGTTCTAGCGGGAGAGGCGAGCAGTACTTC	CASSSSGRGEQYF
TRBJ1-5	NA	TRBV7-9	few	TGTGCCAGCAGCTTATATGACGGGGTGAATCAGCCCCAGCATTTT	CASSLYDGVNQPQHF
TRBJ2-7	NA	TRBV5-1	NA	TGCGCCAGCAGCCCAGTACCAACAACCTCCTACGAGCAGTACTTC	CASSPVPTTSYEQYF
TRBJ2-1	NA	TRBV12-3/TRBV12-4	NA	TGTGCCAGCAGTCTAATAGGACGCGACAATGAGCAGTTCTTC	CASSLIGRDNEQFF
TRBJ2-5	NA	TRBV18	few	TGTGCCAGCTACGTCCGGGCGGAGACCCAGTACTTC	CASYVRAETQYF
TRBJ2-7	TRBD1	TRBV29-1	NA	TGCAGCGCGTACCGGGACAGGGGGGCCGAGCAGTACTTC	CSAYRDRGAEQYF
TRBJ2-2	NA	TRBV6-1	few	TGTGCCAGCAACCCAATAACAGGCGTATCCGGGGAGCTGTTTTTT	CASNPITGVSGELFF
TRBJ2-1	TRBD1	TRBV29-1	few	TGCAGCGCTCACGGGACAGGGTACAATGAGCAGTTCTTC	CSAHGTGYNEQFF
TRBJ2-1	NA	TRBV27	few	TGTGCCAGCAGACTAGGCAGGGTCGACAATGAGCAGTTCTTC	CASRLGRVDNEQFF